This is a list of T cell receptor beta chains from one sample in a study of T cell repertoires in cytomegalovirus infection. TCRdb re-called the reads through MiXCR, storing one row per CDR3 protein. The sample shows a few hundred thousand distinct CDR3 sequences, roughly 20% of them seen only once. The sample consisted of PBMCs. These receptors were taken from a human donor in good health (CMV status not recorded). Some clones in this sample may be carry-over from other donors' samples. The CDR3 runs from the conserved cysteine through the conserved F or W. The order of the fields is V gene, D gene, J gene, clone size, CDR3 length, CDR3 protein. The D gene is left open where the match is weak. Clone size is stated in some rows and not others, as once, few, many or a class when expanded.

TRBV20-1,-,TRBJ2-7,many,12,CSAERQSYEQYF
TRBV19,TRBD1,TRBJ2-1,few,13,CASSDREFNEQFF
TRBV5-6,TRBD1,TRBJ1-5,-,17,CASSLQGAVRGNQPQHF
TRBV15,-,TRBJ1-4,few,13,CATSRGMTGDPVF
TRBV7-8,-,TRBJ1-5,-,15,CASSVWDGDTPPQHF
TRBV20-1,-,TRBJ1-6,few,13,CSARRGTESPLHF
TRBV7-8,-,TRBJ1-2,many,13,CASSLSAHLGYTF
TRBV12-3/TRBV12-4,-,TRBJ2-7,once,13,CASRTRDNGEQYF
TRBV4-3,-,TRBJ1-2,many,13,CASSQDRREGYTF
TRBV5-1,-,TRBJ2-5,-,13,CASSYGSEETQYF